This T cell receptor (beta chain) was identified in a study of long-term antiretroviral therapy in people with HIV. Study conclusions and caveats: Specimens of blood were obtained during about 2004 to 2017, possibly under older ART regimens. On ART adherence, viral resistance or therapy changes, no data were available.

Trimming stripped 6 bases from V and 5 bases from J, with 15 bases between. CDR3 length: 14 residues. Germline loops: CDR1 SNHLY, CDR2 FYNNEI. Turning to this clone: What it binds is unknown.

Version v3.0 of the immunoSEQ assay was performed at survey level. Produced via immunoSEQ multiplex PCR; TCRdb's table is partial and in-frame only. Among about 24,000 clones, approximately 90% were seen once, and the ten largest hold about 8.7%. Only United States sites treated participants with HIV. Samples held about 0.85-11 million cryopreserved PBMC before DNA extraction. This TCR came from a man in his forties or fifties with HIV. This chain uses TRBV2 with TRBJ2-3; tentatively, D is TRBD1 or TRBD2 (5 bases each). Material: unsorted PBMCs, obtained 1.8 years before starting antiretroviral therapy. The CDR3 reads CASSWGRTEDTQYF. The CDR3 coding sequence is TGTGCCAGCAGCTGGGGACGCACGGAAGATACGCAGTATTTT.